This section outlines one T cell receptor (beta chain) sequence together with its context. This record comes from a study of T cells after posttransplantation cyclophosphamide. This table comes from immunoSEQ multiplex PCR, and its TCRdb copy is limited to in-frame clones, with some not included. The table has some 34,000 clones, around four fifths seen once. Cyclophosphamide on days +3 and +4 followed busulfan-fludarabine conditioning and a marrow graft. Germline values: CDR1 SGDLS, CDR2 YYNGEE. The CDR3 has 18 residues. V shed 3 bases and J 6 bases; nucleotides not matched to a gene: 9. This TCR was sampled from a female patient in her thirties or forties who received an allogeneic stem cell transplant from a related donor, was CMV-positive, and had no GVHD. These T cells may partly come from the graft donor. The genes are TRBV9 and TRBJ2-4, with TRBD2 matching 16 bases. Sequencing used CD4+ T cells sorted from blood, obtained 1,700 to 2,000 days after a stem cell transplant with posttransplant cyclophosphamide. Here the CDR3 DNA reads TGTGCCAGCAGCGAGGGACTAGCGGGGGGGCGTTCGCGAAACATTCAGTACTTC. Translating gives CASSEGLAGGRSRNIQYF.